Following are 9 T cell receptor beta chains from one sample sequenced in a study of shared clonotypes between healthy human individuals. Data came from immunoSEQ multiplex PCR; TCRdb stores just in-frame clones and leaves some out. Here the sample spans around 2.5 million clones, under 95% being singletons. Sequenced sample: naive CD4+ T cells from PBMCs. Subset described: CD45RA+ positively selected. These TCRs come from a man aged 18 to 30 in good health. Some clones in this sample may be carry-over from other donors' samples.

The J gene is TRBJ2-7, the V gene TRBV9; D unclear. Germline CDR1 reads SGDLS; CDR2 reads YYNGEE. The ends were cut back, 0 bases at V and 7 bases at J, with 20 bases in the middle. The CDR3 extends over 16 amino acids. This CDR3 is CASSVGTRPPREEQYF. The CDR3 nucleotides are TGTGCCAGCAGCGTAGGGACCAGGCCGCCCAGAGAGGAGCAGTACTTC.

The rearrangement uses TRBV11-2 and TRBJ2-7, with unresolved D. The germline CDR1 and CDR2 sequences are SGHAT and FQNNGV. Deletions cut 0 bases from V and 2 bases from J, with 8 bases between. This CDR3 has 14 amino acids. In DNA, the CDR3 is TGTGCCAGCAGCTTAGATTGGGGTGCCTACGAGCAGTACTTC. Its protein is CASSLDWGAYEQYF.

This chain joins TRBV7-3 and TRBJ2-1, with 8 bases that match TRBD1. J gave up 4 bases and V 8 bases, and 4 bases lay outside the gene matches. CDR1 SGHTA and CDR2 FQGTGA come from the germline V gene. This CDR3 comprises 13 residues. The CDR3: CASGTGPYNEQFF. CDR3 bases: TGTGCCAGCGGGACAGGACCATACAATGAGCAGTTCTTC.

This clone was seen once. The genes are TRBV6-1 and TRBJ2-1; TRBD1 agrees at 9 bases. Germline loops: CDR1 MNHNS, CDR2 SASEGT. The V gene end was trimmed by 4 bases and the J gene end by 3 bases; junction bases not matched to a gene: 10. This CDR3 comprises 17 residues. The CDR3: CASSADRGEGHYNEQFF. In DNA, the CDR3 is TGTGCCAGCAGTGCGGACAGGGGCGAGGGTCACTACAATGAGCAGTTCTTC.

The chain is built from TRBV7-8 and TRBJ1-5, with 7 bases fitting TRBD1. Germline CDR1 is SGHVS and CDR2 is FQNEAQ. The CDR3 covers 15 residues. Trimming at V came to 3 bases and at J to 3 bases, leaving 5 bases not matched to a gene. The CDR3 nucleotides are TGTGCCAGCAGCTTCGGACAGGCCCCCAATCAGCCCCAGCATTTT. As protein: CASSFGQAPNQPQHF.

The V and J genes are TRBV29-1 and TRBJ2-3; D remains unclear. The CDR3 is made up of 12 amino acids. Trimming left V 4 bases short and J 9 bases short, with 14 bases between. Germline CDR1 reads SQVTM; CDR2 reads ANQGSEA. CDR3 bases: TGCAGCGTTGGGCTAGGTCGTTCCACGCAGTATTTT. It yields the protein CSVGLGRSTQYF.

V is TRBV6-5 and J is TRBJ2-1; either TRBD1 or TRBD2 may fit D (5 bases each). This CDR3 is built from 15 residues. The V gene lost 4 bases and the J gene lost 2 bases, with 12 bases spanning the gap. Germline assignment: CDR1 MNHEY and CDR2 SVGAGI. The CDR3 coding sequence is TGTGCCAGCAGTTCGCAGGGACCCACCTACAATGAGCAGTTCTTC. It codes for CASSSQGPTYNEQFF.

The V gene is TRBV15, the J gene TRBJ2-7; D is unresolved. There are 11 residues in the CDR3. V was trimmed by 7 bases and J by 9 bases, leaving 13 bases between them. Per germline, CDR1 LNHNV and CDR2 YYDKDF (reference sequence). In nucleotides, the CDR3 is TGTGCCACCACCTCATTTTTGCGGCAGTACTTC. It yields the protein CATTSFLRQYF.

The chain has TRBV5-1 and TRBJ2-1; TRBD2 agrees at 10 bases. Trimming removed 1 base from V and 3 bases from J; junction bases left unmatched: 4. Germline assignment: CDR1 SGHRS and CDR2 YFSETQ. CDR3 length: 16 amino acids. In nucleotides, the CDR3 is TGCGCCAGCAGCTTGCCTAGCGGGAGATTCTACAATGAGCAGTTCTTC. This encodes CASSLPSGRFYNEQFF.